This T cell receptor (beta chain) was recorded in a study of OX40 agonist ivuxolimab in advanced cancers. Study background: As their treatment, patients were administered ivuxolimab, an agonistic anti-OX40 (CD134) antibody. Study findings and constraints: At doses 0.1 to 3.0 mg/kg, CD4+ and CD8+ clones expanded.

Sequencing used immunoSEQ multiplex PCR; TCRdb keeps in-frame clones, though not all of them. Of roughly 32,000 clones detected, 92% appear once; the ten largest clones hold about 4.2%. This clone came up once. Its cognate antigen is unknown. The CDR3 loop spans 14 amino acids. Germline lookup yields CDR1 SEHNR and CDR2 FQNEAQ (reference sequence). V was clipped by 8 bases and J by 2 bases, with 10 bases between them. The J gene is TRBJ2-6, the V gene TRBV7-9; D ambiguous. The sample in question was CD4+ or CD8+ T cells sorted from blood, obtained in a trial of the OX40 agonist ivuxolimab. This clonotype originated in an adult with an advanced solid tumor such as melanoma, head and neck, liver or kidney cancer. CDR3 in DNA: TGTGCCAGCGTGAGGCAAGCTGGGGCCAACGTCCTGACTTTC. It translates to CASVRQAGANVLTF.